These T cell receptor beta chains were read from a single sample in a study of blood T cell repertoires in COVID-19. Repertoires were generated with immunoSEQ multiplex PCR, while TCRdb's copy carries only in-frame clones and drops some. The sample gives some 110,000 clones, around 82% of which show up once; 4% to 5.5% is in the top ten. What was sequenced was peripheral blood. Source of these receptors: a man aged 55 to 70 with acute or convalescent COVID-19. Both conserved end residues are part of each CDR3. D genes are given only for firm matches. Some rows mark clone size as missing; the rest say once, few, many or name a class of expanded clone.

NA	TRBD1	TRBV5-1	TRBJ2-7	CASSTRDSYEQYF	TGCGCCAGCAGCACCCGGGACAGCTACGAGCAGTACTTC
NA	NA	TRBV19	TRBJ1-5	CASLGPGLGLGQPQHF	TGTGCCAGTTTGGGTCCGGGACTGGGACTCGGGCAGCCCCAGCATTTT
NA	NA	TRBV5-6	TRBJ2-1	CASSWVRRDEQFF	TGTGCCAGCAGCTGGGTTAGGAGGGATGAGCAGTTCTTC
NA	TRBD1	TRBV19	TRBJ1-1	CASSLPLSGGTEAFF	TGTGCCAGTAGTTTGCCGTTATCAGGGGGCACTGAAGCTTTCTTT
NA	NA	TRBV5-4	TRBJ2-5	CASSLGLVQETQYF	TGTGCCAGCAGCTTGGGGCTAGTACAAGAGACCCAGTACTTC
once	TRBD2	TRBV28	TRBJ2-7	CATWTSGGNSYEQYF	TGTGCCACCTGGACTAGCGGGGGTAATTCCTACGAGCAGTACTTC
NA	NA	TRBV28	TRBJ2-7	CASSLEGESDYEQYF	TGTGCCAGCAGTTTAGAGGGGGAATCGGATTACGAGCAGTACTTC
NA	NA	TRBV6-5	TRBJ2-3	CASSYFRGDTQYF	TGTGCCAGCAGTTACTTTCGGGGGGATACGCAGTATTTT
NA	TRBD2	TRBV6-2/TRBV6-3	TRBJ2-5	CASSPGLALTTQYF	TGTGCCAGCAGCCCGGGACTAGCGCTGACGACCCAGTACTTC
NA	TRBD2	TRBV15	TRBJ2-1	CATSRSPSGATDNEQFF	TGTGCCACCAGCAGATCCCCTAGCGGGGCAACCGACAATGAGCAGTTCTTC
few	TRBD1	TRBV6-1	TRBJ2-7	CASSEALRDRVYEQYF	TGTGCCAGCAGTGAAGCGCTTCGGGACAGGGTGTACGAGCAGTACTTC
NA	NA	TRBV6-4	TRBJ2-1	CASSASSGQPYNEQFF	TGTGCCAGCAGTGCATCGAGCGGCCAACCTTACAATGAGCAGTTCTTC
NA	NA	TRBV11-3	TRBJ1-2	CASSLEGDYGYTF	TGTGCCAGCAGCTTAGAAGGGGACTATGGCTACACCTTC
NA	NA	TRBV14	TRBJ2-3	CASSQDLDSFGTQYF	TGTGCCAGCAGCCAAGATTTAGACAGTTTTGGTACGCAGTATTTT
few	NA	TRBV15	TRBJ1-5	CATSRGDQPQHF	TGTGCCACCAGCAGAGGCGATCAGCCCCAGCATTTT
once	TRBD1	TRBV6-5	TRBJ1-4	CASSRDRVGEKLFF	TGTGCCAGCAGTCGGGACAGGGTAGGAGAAAAACTGTTTTTT
NA	NA	TRBV27	TRBJ2-2	CASSLSRNTGELFF	TGTGCCAGCAGTTTATCCCGGAACACCGGGGAGCTGTTTTTT
NA	TRBD2	TRBV9	TRBJ2-6	CASSPRIAGYSGANVLTF	TGTGCCAGCAGCCCCCGGATAGCGGGATACTCTGGGGCCAACGTCCTGACTTTC
once	NA	TRBV5-5	TRBJ1-1	CASSRLLEGAFF	TGTGCCAGCAGCCGCCTGCTCGAGGGAGCTTTCTTT
NA	TRBD1	TRBV19	TRBJ2-2	CASSFGTGLTNTGELFF	TGTGCCAGTAGTTTCGGGACAGGGCTTACGAACACCGGGGAGCTGTTTTTT
once	TRBD1	TRBV5-1	TRBJ1-5	CASSRTGISNQPQHF	TGCGCCAGCAGCCGGACAGGGATAAGCAATCAGCCCCAGCATTTT
NA	NA	TRBV5-6	TRBJ1-2	CASSLVTGVLRGYTF	TGTGCCAGCAGCTTGGTGACAGGAGTCCTCCGGGGCTACACCTTC
NA	NA	TRBV28	TRBJ2-3	CASKTDSTDTQYF	TGTGCCAGCAAGACTGACTCCACAGATACGCAGTATTTT
NA	TRBD2	TRBV19	TRBJ2-3	CASSMLAGVGDTQYF	TGTGCCAGTAGTATGTTAGCGGGAGTCGGAGATACGCAGTATTTT
NA	NA	TRBV7-3	TRBJ2-7	CASSLEEGNEQYF	TGTGCCAGCAGCTTAGAGGAGGGGAACGAGCAGTACTTC
NA	TRBD1	TRBV9	TRBJ1-1	CASSVGVTGGGVGPEAFF	TGTGCCAGCAGCGTAGGAGTTACAGGGGGTGGGGTGGGGCCTGAAGCTTTCTTT
NA	NA	TRBV7-8	TRBJ1-5	CASSLAVGGWGNQPQHF	TGTGCCAGCAGCTTAGCGGTCGGGGGATGGGGCAATCAGCCCCAGCATTTT
NA	TRBD1	TRBV18	TRBJ2-7	CASSPDRGRTYEQYF	TGTGCCAGCTCACCCGACAGGGGGCGAACTTACGAGCAGTACTTC
NA	NA	TRBV27	TRBJ1-1	CASSFTGGAFF	TGTGCCAGCAGTTTCACCGGAGGAGCTTTCTTT
NA	TRBD1	TRBV6-5	TRBJ1-2	CASSIQGAGYGYTF	TGTGCCAGCAGTATCCAGGGGGCAGGCTATGGCTACACCTTC
few	TRBD2	TRBV9	TRBJ2-7	CASSKTSGRAYEQYF	TGTGCCAGCAGCAAAACTAGCGGGAGAGCCTACGAGCAGTACTTC
NA	TRBD2	TRBV5-4	TRBJ2-7	CASSVGGSGRATQHEQYF	TGTGCCAGCAGCGTTGGAGGTAGCGGGAGGGCCACCCAACACGAGCAGTACTTC
NA	NA	TRBV12-3/TRBV12-4	TRBJ1-1	CASRPYRNTEAFF	TGTGCCAGCAGGCCCTACAGGAACACTGAAGCTTTCTTT
NA	TRBD2	TRBV27	TRBJ2-3	CASSLGLAADTQYF	TGTGCCAGCAGTTTAGGACTAGCGGCAGATACGCAGTATTTT
NA	NA	TRBV12-3/TRBV12-4	TRBJ2-4	CASSFGNIQYF	TGTGCCAGCAGTTTCGGAAACATTCAGTACTTC
NA	NA	TRBV18	TRBJ2-7	CASSPLGKGAYEQYF	TGTGCCAGCTCACCACTAGGGAAGGGGGCCTACGAGCAGTACTTC
NA	NA	TRBV6-6	TRBJ2-1	CASSSAYNEQFF	TGTGCCAGCAGTTCTGCGTACAATGAGCAGTTCTTC